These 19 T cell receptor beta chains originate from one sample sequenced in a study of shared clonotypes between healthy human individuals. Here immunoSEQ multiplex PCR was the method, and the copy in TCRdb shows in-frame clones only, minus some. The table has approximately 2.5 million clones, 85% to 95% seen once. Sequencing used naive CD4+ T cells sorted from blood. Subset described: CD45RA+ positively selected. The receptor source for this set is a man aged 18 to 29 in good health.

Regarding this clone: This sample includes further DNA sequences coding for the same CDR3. The CDR3 sequence is CASSLAAGNTDTQYF. The CDR3 DNA is TGTGCCAGCAGCTTGGCCGCAGGGAACACAGATACGCAGTATTTT. The genes are TRBV5-4 and TRBJ2-3, with D tentatively TRBD1 (5 bases). This CDR3 has 15 residues. Deletions cut 0 bases from V and 2 bases from J, with 10 bases between. The V gene's germline CDR1 is SGHNT and CDR2 YYREEE (reference sequence).

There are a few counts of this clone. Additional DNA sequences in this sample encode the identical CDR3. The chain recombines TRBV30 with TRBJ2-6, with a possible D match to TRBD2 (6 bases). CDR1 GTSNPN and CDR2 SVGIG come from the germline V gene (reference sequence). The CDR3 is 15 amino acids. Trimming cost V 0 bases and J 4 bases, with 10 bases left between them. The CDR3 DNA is TGTGCCTGGAGTGTACGGGGGTCCGGGGCCAACGTCCTGACTTTC. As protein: CAWSVRGSGANVLTF.

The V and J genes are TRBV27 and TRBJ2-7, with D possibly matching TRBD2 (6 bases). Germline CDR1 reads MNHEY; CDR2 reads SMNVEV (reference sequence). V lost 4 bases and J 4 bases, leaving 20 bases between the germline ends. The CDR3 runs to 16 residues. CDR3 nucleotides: TGTGCCAGCAGTTCGCCGCTAGCGAGGGCTCTTTACGAGCAGTACTTC. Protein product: CASSSPLARALYEQYF.

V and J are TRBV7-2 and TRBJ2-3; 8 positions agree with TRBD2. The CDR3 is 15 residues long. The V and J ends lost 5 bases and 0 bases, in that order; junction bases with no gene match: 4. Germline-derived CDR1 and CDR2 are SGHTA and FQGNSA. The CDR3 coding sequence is TGTGCCAGCAGCCCCGGGAGGGGGAGCACAGATACGCAGTATTTT. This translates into CASSPGRGSTDTQYF.

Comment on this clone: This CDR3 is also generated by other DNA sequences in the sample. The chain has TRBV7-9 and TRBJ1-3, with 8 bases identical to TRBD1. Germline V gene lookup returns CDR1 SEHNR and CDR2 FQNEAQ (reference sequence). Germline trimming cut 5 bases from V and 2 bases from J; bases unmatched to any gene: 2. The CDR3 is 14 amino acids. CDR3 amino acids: CASSADRAGNTIYF. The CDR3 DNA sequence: TGTGCCAGCAGCGCGGACAGGGCTGGAAACACCATATATTTT.

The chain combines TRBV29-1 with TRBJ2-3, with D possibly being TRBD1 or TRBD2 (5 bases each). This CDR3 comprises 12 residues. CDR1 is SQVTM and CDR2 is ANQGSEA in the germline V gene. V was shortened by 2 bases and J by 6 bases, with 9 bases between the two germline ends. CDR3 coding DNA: TGCAGCGTTGAATGGGGGAAGGATACGCAGTATTTT. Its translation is CSVEWGKDTQYF.

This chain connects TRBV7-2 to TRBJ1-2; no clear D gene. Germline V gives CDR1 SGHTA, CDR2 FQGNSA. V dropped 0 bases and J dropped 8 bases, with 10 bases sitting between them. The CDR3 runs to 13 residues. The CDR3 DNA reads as TGTGCCAGCAGCTTAGCACGGGAGGGCGGCTACACCTTC. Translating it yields CASSLAREGGYTF.

In DNA, the CDR3 is TGTGCCATCAGTGAGTCCTCTAGCGGGAGGGCCGGGTACAATGAGCAGTTCTTC. Its protein product is CAISESSSGRAGYNEQFF. The rearrangement uses TRBV10-3 and TRBJ2-1, with 12 bases identical to TRBD2. V lost 0 bases, J lost 4 bases, and 7 bases stayed unmatched. The CDR3 has 18 amino acids. CDR1 and CDR2 from the germline V gene are ENHRY and SYGVKD.

The CDR3 DNA sequence: TGTGCCAGCAGCCGAGGGACAGATTTAAGTGGGAAGTACTTC. It translates to CASSRGTDLSGKYF. This chain uses TRBV7-9 with TRBJ2-5; 7 bases fit TRBD1. The CDR3 consists of 14 residues. Germline V gene lookup returns CDR1 SEHNR and CDR2 FQNEAQ (reference sequence). J lost 12 bases, V lost 5 bases, and 15 bases had no gene match.

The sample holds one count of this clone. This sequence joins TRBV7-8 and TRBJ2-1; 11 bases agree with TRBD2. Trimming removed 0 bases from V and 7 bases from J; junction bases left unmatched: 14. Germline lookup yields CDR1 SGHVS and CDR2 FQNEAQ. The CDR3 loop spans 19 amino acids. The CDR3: CASSLAGGGLAGGRNEQFF. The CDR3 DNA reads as TGTGCCAGCAGCTTAGCGGGAGGGGGGCTAGCGGGAGGAAGGAATGAGCAGTTCTTC.

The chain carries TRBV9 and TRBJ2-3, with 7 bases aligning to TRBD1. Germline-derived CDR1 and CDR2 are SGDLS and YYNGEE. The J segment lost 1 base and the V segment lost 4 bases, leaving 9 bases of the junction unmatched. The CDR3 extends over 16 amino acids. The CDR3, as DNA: TGTGCCAGCAGCATCCACTCCGGGACAGGCACAGATACGCAGTATTTT. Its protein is CASSIHSGTGTDTQYF.

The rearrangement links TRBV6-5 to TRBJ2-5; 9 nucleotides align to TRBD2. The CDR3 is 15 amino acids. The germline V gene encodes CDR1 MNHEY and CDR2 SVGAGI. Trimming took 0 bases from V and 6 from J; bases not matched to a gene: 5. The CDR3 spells CASSYSAGGPQTQYF. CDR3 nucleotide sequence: TGTGCCAGCAGTTACTCCGCGGGAGGGCCTCAGACCCAGTACTTC.

Here the CDR3 DNA reads TGTGCCAGCAGCGTAGAGGGGGAGTTCTACAATGAGCAGTTCTTC. Its protein product is CASSVEGEFYNEQFF. The J gene is TRBJ2-1, the V gene TRBV9; D might be TRBD1 (6 bases). The CDR3 runs 15 residues. Trimming cost V 0 bases and J 3 bases, with 10 bases left between them. Germline V gene sequence: CDR1 SGDLS, CDR2 YYNGEE. The complete variable domain, with remaining parts taken from reference TRBV9 and TRBJ2-1, reads DSGVTQTPKHLITATGQRVTLRCSPRSGDLSVYWYQQSLDQGLQFLIQYYNGEERAKGNILERFSAQQFPDLHSELNLSSLELGDSALYFCASSVEGEFYNEQFFGPGTRLTVL.

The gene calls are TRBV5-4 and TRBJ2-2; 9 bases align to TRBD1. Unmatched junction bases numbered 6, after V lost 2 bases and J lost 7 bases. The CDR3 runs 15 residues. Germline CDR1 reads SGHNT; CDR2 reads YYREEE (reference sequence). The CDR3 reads CASSFEQGAGGELFF. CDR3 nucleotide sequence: TGTGCCAGCAGCTTTGAACAGGGGGCGGGCGGGGAGCTGTTTTTT.

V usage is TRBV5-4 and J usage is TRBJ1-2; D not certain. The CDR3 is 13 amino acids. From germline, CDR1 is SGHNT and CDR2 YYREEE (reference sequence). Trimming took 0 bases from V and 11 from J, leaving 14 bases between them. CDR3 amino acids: CASSLVEGVGYTF. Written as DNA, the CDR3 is TGTGCCAGCAGCTTGGTAGAAGGAGTGGGGTACACCTTC.

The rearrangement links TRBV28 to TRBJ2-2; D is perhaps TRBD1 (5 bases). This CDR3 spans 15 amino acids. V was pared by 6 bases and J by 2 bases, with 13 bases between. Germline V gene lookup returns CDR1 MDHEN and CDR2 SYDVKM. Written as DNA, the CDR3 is TGTGCCAGCAGAGAAGGGGCTTTAAACACCGGGGAGCTGTTTTTT. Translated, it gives CASREGALNTGELFF.

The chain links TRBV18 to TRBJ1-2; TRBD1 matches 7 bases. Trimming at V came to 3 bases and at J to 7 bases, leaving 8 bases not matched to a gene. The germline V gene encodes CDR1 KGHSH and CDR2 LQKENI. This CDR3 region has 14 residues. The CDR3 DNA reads TGTGCCAGCTCACCGGTCAAGGGGGCGTTTGGCTACACCTTC. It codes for CASSPVKGAFGYTF.

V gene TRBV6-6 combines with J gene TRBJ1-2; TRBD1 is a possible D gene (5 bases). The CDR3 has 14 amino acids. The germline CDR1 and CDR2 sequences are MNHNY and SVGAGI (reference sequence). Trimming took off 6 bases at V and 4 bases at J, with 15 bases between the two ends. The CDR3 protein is CASRTGHGIYGYTF. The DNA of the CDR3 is TGTGCCAGCAGGACGGGGCACGGCATCTATGGCTACACCTTC.

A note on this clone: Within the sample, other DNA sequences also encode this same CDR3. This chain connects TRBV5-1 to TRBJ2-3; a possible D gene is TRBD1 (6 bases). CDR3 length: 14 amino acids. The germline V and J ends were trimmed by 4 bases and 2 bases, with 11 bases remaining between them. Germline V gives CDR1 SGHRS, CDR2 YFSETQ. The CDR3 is CASSLQGPTDTQYF. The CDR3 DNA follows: TGCGCCAGCAGCCTACAGGGTCCCACAGATACGCAGTATTTT.